This TCR beta chain originates from a study of naive and memory T cell subsets. Two oligonucleotides, mixed equimolar, formed the beta constant-region primer covering TRBC1 and TRBC2. TCRdb re-analysed the UMI-ligation and nested PCR reads in MiXCR, keeping a single row per CDR3 protein. The data contain around 90,000 distinct CDR3 sequences, 7% of them singletons. The V end lost 1 base, the J end lost 11 bases, and 16 bases lay between the germline ends. CDR1 is SGHRS, CDR2 YFSETQ, per germline. The length of the CDR3 is 14 residues. The V gene is TRBV5-1, the J gene TRBJ2-1, with a tentative D call TRBD1 (5 bases). The TCR originated in a human donor in good health. Sequencing was done on a sample of central memory CD4+ T cells from blood. CDR3 in DNA: TGCGCCAGCAGCTTGCCCGTAGAGCAGGGAAAGCAGTTCTTC. Amino acid sequence: CASSLPVEQGKQFF. The variable domain in full, with the rest retrieved from reference TRBV5-1 and TRBJ2-1, is KAGVTQTPRYLIKTRGQQVTLSCSPISGHRSVSWYQQTPGQGLQFLFEYFSETQRNKGNFPGRFSGRQFSNSRSEMNVSTLELGDSALYLCASSLPVEQGKQFFGPGTRLTVL.